This T cell receptor (beta chain) originates from a study of CXCR3-negative and CXCR3-positive naive CD8 T cells (dated by TCRdb to the late 2010s). The study in broad terms: In total, 130 million or so TRB reads were obtained, which works out to roughly 1.5 +/- 0.3 million reads per library. For the TRBV-TRBJ cluster analysis, the naive subsets came from about five donors, while the memory cells came from 3 donors. Diversity and physicochemical repertoire analyses covered around 10 donors pooled from two independent experiments. The paper's findings and limits, for the study overall: Within the same donor, TRBV-TRBJ usage looked similar between naive CXCR3-negative and CXCR3-positive cells, but memory cells had distinct patterns. Surface CD5, linked to self-reactivity in mice, was comparable between naive subsets; TCR interaction strength was therefore also inferred from TRB CDR3 physicochemical properties. Compared with CXCR3-negative naive cells, CXCR3-positive naive cells had TRB CDR3s with higher hydrophobicity (lower Kidera factor 4), lower energy, and higher strength and volume indices. Repertoire diversity was comparably high in both naive subsets but much lower in memory CD8+ T cells. Freshly isolated PBMCs were used for most assays because CXCR3 expression went down partially after cryopreservation.

Each CD8+ T cell subset was flow-sorted in triplicate, and some 310,000 cells per subset were placed directly into RLT lysis buffer. To keep memory contaminants out, a stringent definition of naive CD8+ T cells was applied: CD45RO-CCR7+CD27+CD95-. Using standard density gradient centrifugation, peripheral blood mononuclear cells were isolated from buffy coats. Naive CXCR3-negative and CXCR3-positive CD8+ T cells were flow-sorted using a FACSAria III. Total RNA was extracted from sorted cells with an RNeasy Mini Kit. CDR1 is given as SGHAT and CDR2 as FQNNGV, both from the germline V gene. Reading from cysteine to phenylalanine, the CDR3 counts 14 amino acids. No nucleotide data were recorded. Notes on this clonotype: What antigen it recognizes has not been identified.

The listed sequencing device is NextSeq 550. The Human TCR Profiling Kit (MiLaboratory) was used to prepare UMI-labeled 5' RACE TRB cDNA libraries. The full amount of extracted RNA was used for cDNA synthesis, and the full amount of resulting cDNA was used for PCR amplification. The libraries were made side by side, with each library going through the same number of PCR cycles. Regarding the original processing steps: About 53,000 +/- 9,400 unique UMI-labeled TRB cDNA molecules per library were extracted with MIGEC and MiXCR, with at least two reads per UMI required. On average, each library contained approximately 40,000 +/- 10,000 functional in-frame TRB CDR3 nucleotide clonotypes without stop codons. After downsampling to 5000 UMI-labeled TRB molecules per sample, diversity metrics such as normalized Shannon-Wiener and Chao1 were calculated in VDJtools. VDJtools computed clonotype-size-weighted physicochemical properties of the central five CDR3 residues: interaction energy, strength, volume and Kidera factor 4. TCRdb reprocessed the reads into one record per CDR3 protein sequence, lacking DNA. These V and J calls rely on TCRdb rather than the paper's analysis. The sample table holds 100,000 or so distinct CDR3 sequences. The ten largest clones capture approximately 1.5% of the sample.

The sequenced sample consisted of naive CXCR3- CD8+ T cells from blood. The cell subset or site label, read with the paper, signifies: CD45RO-CCR7+CD27+CD95- naive CD8+ T cells lacking CXCR3 (TNR3-). In this chain, TRBV11-2 is recombined with TRBJ2-7; TCRdb gives TRBD2 as the D gene, but with no DNA this cannot be confirmed. The receptor was isolated from a human donor in good health. Some clones in this sample may be carry-over from other donors' samples. The CDR3 region: CASSLWREGYEQYF.